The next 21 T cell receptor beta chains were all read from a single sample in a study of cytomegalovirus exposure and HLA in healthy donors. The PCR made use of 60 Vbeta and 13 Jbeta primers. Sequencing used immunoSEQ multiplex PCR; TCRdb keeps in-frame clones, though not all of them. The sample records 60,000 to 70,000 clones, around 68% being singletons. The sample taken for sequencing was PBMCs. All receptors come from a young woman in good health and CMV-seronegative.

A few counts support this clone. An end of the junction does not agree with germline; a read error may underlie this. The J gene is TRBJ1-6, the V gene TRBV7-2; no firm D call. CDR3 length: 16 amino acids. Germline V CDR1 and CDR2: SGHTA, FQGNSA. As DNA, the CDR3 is TGTGCCAACAGCTTAGGGCCAGTCTCCTATAATTCACCCCTCCACTTT. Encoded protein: CANSLGPVSYNSPLHF.

CDR3 residues: CASSGGGEQYF. CDR3 coding DNA: TGCGCCAGCAGTGGAGGGGGAGAGCAGTACTTC. The rearrangement links TRBV10-1 to TRBJ2-7; D possibly corresponds to TRBD1 (6 bases). This CDR3 region has 11 residues. Germline-derived CDR1 and CDR2 are WNHNN and SYGVQD (reference sequence). V was trimmed by 4 bases and J by 7 bases, leaving 8 bases between them.

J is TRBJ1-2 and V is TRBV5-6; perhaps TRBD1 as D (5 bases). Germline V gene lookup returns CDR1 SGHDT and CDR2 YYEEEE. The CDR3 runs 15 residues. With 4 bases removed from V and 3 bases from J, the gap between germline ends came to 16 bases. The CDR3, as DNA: TGTGCCAGCAGCGACAGCGCGCCGGTTGACTATGGCTACACCTTC. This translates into CASSDSAPVDYGYTF.

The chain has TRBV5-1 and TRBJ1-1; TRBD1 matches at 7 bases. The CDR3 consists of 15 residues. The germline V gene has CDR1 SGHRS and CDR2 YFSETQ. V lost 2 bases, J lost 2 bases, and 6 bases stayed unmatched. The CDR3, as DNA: TGCGCCAGCAGCTTTACCGGGACAGAAAACACTGAAGCTTTCTTT. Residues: CASSFTGTENTEAFF. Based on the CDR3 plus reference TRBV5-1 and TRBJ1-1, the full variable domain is KAGVTQTPRYLIKTRGQQVTLSCSPISGHRSVSWYQQTPGQGLQFLFEYFSETQRNKGNFPGRFSGRQFSNSRSEMNVSTLELGDSALYLCASSFTGTENTEAFFGQGTRLTVV.

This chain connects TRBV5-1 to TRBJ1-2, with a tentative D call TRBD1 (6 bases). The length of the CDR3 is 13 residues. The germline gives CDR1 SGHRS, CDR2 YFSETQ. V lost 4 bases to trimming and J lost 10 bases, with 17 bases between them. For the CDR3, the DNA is TGCGCCAGCAGCAATGGGGGCAGTCCAGTCTACACCTTC. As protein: CASSNGGSPVYTF.

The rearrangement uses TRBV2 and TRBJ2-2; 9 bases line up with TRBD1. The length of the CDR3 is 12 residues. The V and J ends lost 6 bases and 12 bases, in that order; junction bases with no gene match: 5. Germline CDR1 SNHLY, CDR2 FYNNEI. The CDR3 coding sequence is TGTGCCAGCAGGACGGGACAGGGTCAGCTGTTTTTT. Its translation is CASRTGQGQLFF.

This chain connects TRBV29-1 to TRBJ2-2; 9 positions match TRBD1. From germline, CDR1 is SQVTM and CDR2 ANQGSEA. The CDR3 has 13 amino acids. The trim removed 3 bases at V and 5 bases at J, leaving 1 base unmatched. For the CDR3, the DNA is TGCAGCGTTGACGGACAGGGGACCGGGGAGCTGTTTTTT. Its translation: CSVDGQGTGELFF.

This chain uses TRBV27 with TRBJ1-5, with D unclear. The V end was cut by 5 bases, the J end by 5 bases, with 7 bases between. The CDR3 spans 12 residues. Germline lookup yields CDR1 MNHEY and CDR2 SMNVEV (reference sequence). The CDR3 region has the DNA TGTGCCAGCAGTGCGATCGATCAGCCCCAGCATTTT. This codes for CASSAIDQPQHF.

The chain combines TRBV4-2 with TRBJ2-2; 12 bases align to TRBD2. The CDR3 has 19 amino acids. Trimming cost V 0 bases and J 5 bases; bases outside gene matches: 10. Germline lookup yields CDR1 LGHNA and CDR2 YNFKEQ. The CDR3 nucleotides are TGTGCCAGCAGCCAAGATCCTCCCCTAGCGGGGGGGCCAACCGGGGAGCTGTTTTTT. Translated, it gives CASSQDPPLAGGPTGELFF.

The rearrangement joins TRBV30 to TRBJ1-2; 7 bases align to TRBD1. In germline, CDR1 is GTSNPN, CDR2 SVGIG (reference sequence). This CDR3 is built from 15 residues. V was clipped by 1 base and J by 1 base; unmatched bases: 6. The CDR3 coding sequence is TGTGCCTGGAGTGGTGGGACAGAGGGTAACTATGGCTACACCTTC. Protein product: CAWSGGTEGNYGYTF.

The CDR3 region has the DNA TGCAGCGTTGAGCCCTTCGGGACAGGGGGGAACGAAGCTTTCTTT. It yields the protein CSVEPFGTGGNEAFF. The chain uses TRBV29-1 and TRBJ1-1; 11 nucleotides align to TRBD1. Trimming took 3 bases from V and 8 from J; bases not matched to a gene: 11. The CDR3 length is 15 residues. Germline lookup yields CDR1 SQVTM and CDR2 ANQGSEA.

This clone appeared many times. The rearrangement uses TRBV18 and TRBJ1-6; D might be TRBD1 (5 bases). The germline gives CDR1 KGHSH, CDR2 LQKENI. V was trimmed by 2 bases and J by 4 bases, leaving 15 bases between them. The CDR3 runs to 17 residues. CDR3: CASSPGARALYNSPLHF. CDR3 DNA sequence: TGTGCCAGCTCACCAGGGGCCAGGGCGCTTTATAATTCACCCCTCCACTTT.

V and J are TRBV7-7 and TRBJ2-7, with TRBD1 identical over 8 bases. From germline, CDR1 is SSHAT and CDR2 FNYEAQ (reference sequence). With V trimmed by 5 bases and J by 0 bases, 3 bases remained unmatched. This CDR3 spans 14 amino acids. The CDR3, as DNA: TGTGCCAGCAGCACCGGGACAGGCTCCTACGAGCAGTACTTC. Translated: CASSTGTGSYEQYF.

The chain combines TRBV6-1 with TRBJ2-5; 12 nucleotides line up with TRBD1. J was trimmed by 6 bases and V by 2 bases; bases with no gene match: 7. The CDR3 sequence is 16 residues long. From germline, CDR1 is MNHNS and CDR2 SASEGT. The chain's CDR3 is CASSELWDRGPKTQYF. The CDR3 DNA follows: TGTGCCAGCAGTGAACTTTGGGACAGGGGGCCTAAGACCCAGTACTTC.

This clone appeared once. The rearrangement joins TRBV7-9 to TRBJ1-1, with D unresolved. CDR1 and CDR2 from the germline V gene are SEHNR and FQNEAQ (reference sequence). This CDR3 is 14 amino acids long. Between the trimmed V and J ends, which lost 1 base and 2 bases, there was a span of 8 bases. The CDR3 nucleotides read TGTGCCAGCAGCTTAGGCGGCTACAACACTGAAGCTTTCTTT. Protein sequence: CASSLGGYNTEAFF. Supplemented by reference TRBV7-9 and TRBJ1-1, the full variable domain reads DTGVSQNPRHKITKRGQNVTFRCDPISEHNRLYWYRQTLGQGPEFLTYFQNEAQLEKSRLLSDRFSAERPKGSFSTLEIQRTEQGDSAMYLCASSLGGYNTEAFFGQGTRLTVV.

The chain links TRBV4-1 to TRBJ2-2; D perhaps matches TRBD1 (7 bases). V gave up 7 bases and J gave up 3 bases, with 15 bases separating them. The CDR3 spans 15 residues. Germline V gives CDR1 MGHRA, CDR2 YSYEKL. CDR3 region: CASKGGGEHTGELFF. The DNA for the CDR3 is TGCGCCAGCAAAGGAGGGGGCGAGCACACCGGGGAGCTGTTTTTT.

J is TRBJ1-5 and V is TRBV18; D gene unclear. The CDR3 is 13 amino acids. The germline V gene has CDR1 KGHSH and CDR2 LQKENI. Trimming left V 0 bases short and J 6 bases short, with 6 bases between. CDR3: CASSPPNGQPQHF. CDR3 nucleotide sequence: TGTGCCAGCTCACCACCGAACGGTCAGCCCCAGCATTTT.

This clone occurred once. The CDR3 spells CASSLWPFEQFF. The DNA of the CDR3 is TGTGCCAGCAGCTTATGGCCCTTTGAGCAGTTCTTC. The chain recombines TRBV7-2 with TRBJ2-1; D is uncertain. CDR1 and CDR2 from the germline V gene are SGHTA and FQGNSA. Trimming cost V 2 bases and J 9 bases, with 8 bases left between them. This CDR3 region has 12 residues. Together with reference TRBV7-2 and TRBJ2-1, the CDR3 gives the full variable domain: GAGVSQSPSNKVTEKGKDVELRCDPISGHTALYWYRQSLGQGLEFLIYFQGNSAPDKSGLPSDRFSAERTGGSVSTLTIQRTQQEDSAVYLCASSLWPFEQFFGPGTRLTVL.

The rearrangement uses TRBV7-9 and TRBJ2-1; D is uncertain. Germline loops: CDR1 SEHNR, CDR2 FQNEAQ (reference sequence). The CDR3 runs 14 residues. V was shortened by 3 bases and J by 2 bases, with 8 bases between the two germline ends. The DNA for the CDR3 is TGTGCCAGCAGCTTTACAGACACCTACAATGAGCAGTTCTTC. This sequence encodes CASSFTDTYNEQFF. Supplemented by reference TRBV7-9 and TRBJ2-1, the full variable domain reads DTGVSQNPRHKITKRGQNVTFRCDPISEHNRLYWYRQTLGQGPEFLTYFQNEAQLEKSRLLSDRFSAERPKGSFSTLEIQRTEQGDSAMYLCASSFTDTYNEQFFGPGTRLTVL.

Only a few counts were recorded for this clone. The CDR3 sequence is CAISWAGDRETQYF. In nucleotides, the CDR3 is TGTGCCATCAGCTGGGCGGGGGACCGGGAGACCCAGTACTTC. V is TRBV10-3 and J is TRBJ2-5; TRBD2 matches 7 bases. CDR1 is ENHRY and CDR2 is SYGVKD in the germline V gene. Trimming removed 6 bases from V and 5 bases from J; junction bases left unmatched: 9. There are 14 residues in the CDR3.

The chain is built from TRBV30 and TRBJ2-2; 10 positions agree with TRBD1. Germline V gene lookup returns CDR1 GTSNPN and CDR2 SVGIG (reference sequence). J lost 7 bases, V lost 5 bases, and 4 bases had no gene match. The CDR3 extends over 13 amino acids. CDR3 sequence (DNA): TGTGCCTGGGCCCGGACAGGGGGCGGGGAGCTGTTTTTT. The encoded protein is CAWARTGGGELFF.